This TCR beta chain was documented in a study of vaccination and CD4 T cells after COVID-19. Study-wide background: Four females and six males made up the convalescents, two of whom were Hispanic.

The CDR3 runs to 15 residues. Germline CDR1 reads SNHLY; CDR2 reads FYNNEI. Trimming cost V 7 bases and J 6 bases; bases outside gene matches: 11. An Oncomine TCR Beta short-read assay was used to sequence the DNA from cultured CD4+ T cells. TCRdb fed the PCR reads into MiXCR, producing one record per CDR3 protein. The table lists 11,000 to 15,000 distinct CDR3 sequences, 43% of them singletons. This clonotype was recorded a few times. Its antigen is still unknown. Treatment here: roughly 10-day PBMC culture with coronavirus spike peptide pools or control peptides (ViraFEST assay). This chain uses TRBV2 with TRBJ2-1; TRBD2 aligns across 8 bases. Sequencing was done on a sample of cultured CD4+ T cells from blood. The TCR originated in a human donor with COVID-19. In DNA, the CDR3 is TGTGCCAGCAAGATAACTAGCGGTTCCCCCAATGAGCAGTTCTTC. This translates into CASKITSGSPNEQFF.